Below are 17 T cell receptor beta chains sequenced from a single sample in a study of T cells in Graves' hyperthyroidism and ophthalmopathy. RNA transcripts gave rise to amplified TCR beta CDR3 regions. The primer set for the first-round RT-PCR of the TCR CDR3 was HTBI. TCRdb re-analysed the multiplex PCR reads in MiXCR, keeping a single row per CDR3 protein. The top ten hold approximately 5.7% of the sample, which has a few hundred thousand distinct CDR3 sequences, around 13% seen once. Sequencing was carried out using blood. The receptor source for this set is a woman in her thirties with Graves' hyperthyroidism that later progressed to Graves' ophthalmopathy.

The chain has TRBV7-9 and TRBJ1-2; possibly TRBD1 for D (6 bases). Germline lookup yields CDR1 SEHNR and CDR2 FQNEAQ (reference sequence). The CDR3 covers 14 residues. The V end lost 3 bases, the J end lost 6 bases, and 14 bases lay between the germline ends. The CDR3 sequence is CASSFRGSRDGYTF. CDR3 DNA: TGTGCCAGCAGCTTCAGGGGATCCAGGGATGGCTACACCTTC.

This clonotype has ten or more counts. The V gene is TRBV6-1, the J gene TRBJ2-1, with 8 bases that match TRBD2. Germline values: CDR1 MNHNS, CDR2 SASEGT. V was clipped by 1 base and J by 4 bases; unmatched bases: 6. The CDR3 runs to 16 residues. CDR3 in amino acids: CASSEGAGERYNEQFF. For the CDR3, the DNA is TGTGCCAGCAGTGAAGGAGCGGGAGAACGTTACAATGAGCAGTTCTTC.

This clonotype has ten or more counts. The CDR3 loop is CASSEGAANYGYTF. In nucleotides, the CDR3 is TGTGCCAGCAGTGAGGGGGCGGCTAACTATGGCTACACCTTC. The V call is TRBV27, the J call TRBJ1-2, with TRBD1 matching over 7 bases. This CDR3 spans 14 amino acids. After removal of 5 bases from V and 0 bases from J, the junction contained 3 bases not matched to a gene. The germline CDR1 and CDR2 sequences are MNHEY and SMNVEV (reference sequence).

This clonotype was found many times. The chain employs TRBV7-8 and TRBJ2-7; possibly TRBD1 for D (6 bases). The CDR3 loop spans 16 amino acids. CDR1 is SGHVS and CDR2 is FQNEAQ in the germline V gene. The V end was cut by 7 bases, the J end by 2 bases, with 21 bases between. CDR3 loop: CASIPQSGTKAYEQYF. The CDR3 bases are TGTGCCAGCATCCCCCAGTCCGGGACAAAGGCCTACGAGCAGTACTTC.

This clonotype occurred a few times. The gene calls are TRBV19 and TRBJ2-1, with 14 bases fitting TRBD2. Germline CDR1 is LNHDA and CDR2 is SQIVND (reference sequence). The CDR3 is 16 residues long. V dropped 9 bases and J dropped 7; count of bases not matched to a gene: 11. CDR3: CASKGTSGGWRNEQFF. The CDR3 DNA is TGTGCCAGCAAAGGGACTAGCGGGGGCTGGCGGAATGAGCAGTTCTTC.

The chain uses TRBV19 and TRBJ2-5; D not resolved. The length of the CDR3 is 14 residues. CDR1 is LNHDA, CDR2 SQIVND, per germline (reference sequence). The V end was cut by 1 base, the J end by 2 bases, with 8 bases between. The chain's CDR3 is CASSIVGYQETQYF. Written as DNA, the CDR3 is TGTGCCAGTAGTATAGTCGGGTATCAAGAGACCCAGTACTTC. The entire variable domain, with the rest obtained from reference TRBV19 and TRBJ2-5, is as follows: DGGITQSPKYLFRKEGQNVTLSCEQNLNHDAMYWYRQDPGQGLRLIYYSQIVNDFQKGDIAEGYSVSREKKESFPLTVTSAQKNPTAFYLCASSIVGYQETQYFGPGTRLLVL.

This clonotype was picked up many times. The chain recombines TRBV2 with TRBJ1-2; D is perhaps TRBD1 (6 bases). The ends were cut back, 2 bases at V and 5 bases at J, with 12 bases in the middle. Germline CDR1 and CDR2: SNHLY and FYNNEI. The CDR3 has 14 amino acids. The CDR3 DNA sequence: TGTGCCAGCAGTGAATCACAGGGAAATTATGGCTACACCTTC. Encoded protein: CASSESQGNYGYTF.

The chain carries TRBV7-9 and TRBJ2-1; 10 bases agree with TRBD2. The V gene's germline CDR1 is SEHNR and CDR2 FQNEAQ (reference sequence). CDR3 length: 17 amino acids. V trimming: 6 bases; J trimming: 7 bases; junction bases outside the gene matches: 15. CDR3 sequence: CASRIAGGLAGVNEQFF. The CDR3 region has the DNA TGTGCCAGCAGGATAGCAGGGGGGCTAGCGGGAGTAAATGAGCAGTTCTTC.

This clonotype was counted only a few times. V usage is TRBV30 and J usage is TRBJ1-5; D gene unclear. The germline V and J ends were trimmed by 3 bases and 5 bases, with 14 bases remaining between them. CDR3 length: 14 residues. Germline V gene sequence: CDR1 GTSNPN, CDR2 SVGIG (reference sequence). The CDR3, as DNA: TGTGCCTGGAGCAACGGGCCCGGTGATCAGCCCCAGCATTTT. Translating gives CAWSNGPGDQPQHF.

In its sample, this clonotype was seen many times. CDR3 DNA: TGCAGTGCCGCGATGGGGGCTAGCACAGATACGCAGTATTTT. Translating gives CSAAMGASTDTQYF. The chain uses TRBV20-1 and TRBJ2-3; the D gene is possibly TRBD1 (6 bases). Germline V gene data show CDR1 as DFQATT and CDR2 as SNEGSKA (reference sequence). Between the trimmed V and J ends, which lost 6 bases and 0 bases, there was a span of 13 bases. The CDR3 has 14 residues.

This clonotype was seen repeatedly, ten times or more. The genes are TRBV27 and TRBJ2-7; 9 bases match TRBD1. The ends lost 3 bases at V and 3 bases at J; junction bases unmatched: 9. This CDR3 contains 16 residues. CDR1 is MNHEY, CDR2 SMNVEV, per germline (reference sequence). The CDR3 nucleotides read TGTGCCAGCAGTTTTGGGGGTGGGACAGGGAACTACGAGCAGTACTTC. This translates into CASSFGGGTGNYEQYF.

This clonotype was observed a few times. The chain's CDR3 is CAWSRTGTYEQYF. The DNA for the CDR3 is TGTGCCTGGTCTCGGACAGGAACCTACGAGCAGTACTTC. The gene calls are TRBV30 and TRBJ2-7, with 7 bases lining up with TRBD1. Germline CDR1 and CDR2: GTSNPN and SVGIG (reference sequence). CDR3 length: 13 residues. J lost 2 bases, V lost 5 bases, and 6 bases had no gene match.

V and J are TRBV5-5 and TRBJ2-6; D is uncertain. There are 16 residues in the CDR3. Germline V gene lookup returns CDR1 SGHKS and CDR2 YYEKEE (reference sequence). Trimming left V 1 base short and J 3 bases short, with 11 bases between. CDR3 sequence (DNA): TGTGCCAGCAGCTTGCCCCCCGCCAGTGGGGCCAACGTCCTGACTTTC. Its translation: CASSLPPASGANVLTF. Together with reference TRBV5-5 and TRBJ2-6, the CDR3 gives the full variable domain: DAGVTQSPTHLIKTRGQQVTLRCSPISGHKSVSWYQQVLGQGPQFIFQYYEKEERGRGNFPDRFSARQFPNYSSELNVNALLLGDSALYLCASSLPPASGANVLTFGAGSRLTVL.

This clonotype was counted ten times or more. The chain carries TRBV28 and TRBJ2-1, with TRBD2 matching over 11 bases. The CDR3 totals 18 residues. Germline V gene lookup returns CDR1 MDHEN and CDR2 SYDVKM. V trimming: 7 bases; J trimming: 4 bases; junction bases outside the gene matches: 15. In DNA form, the CDR3 reads TGTGCCAGCACGTCCAGACTAGCGGGATCCTCGATATACAATGAGCAGTTCTTC. Protein sequence: CASTSRLAGSSIYNEQFF.

Concerning this clonotype itself: Being one base from a much bigger clone, this may be a read error. The V and J genes are TRBV20-1 and TRBJ2-1; D unresolved. The CDR3 contains 13 residues. Germline V gene lookup returns CDR1 DFQATT and CDR2 SNEGSKA (reference sequence). CDR3 in DNA: TGCAGTGCTCGGGTGAGCTCCCACAATGAGCAGTTCTTC. Amino acid sequence: CSARVSSHNEQFF.

The gene calls are TRBV12-3 or TRBV12-4 and TRBJ1-3; D remains unclear. This CDR3 comprises 16 residues. Trimming left V 1 base short and J 4 bases short, with 14 bases between. CDR3 region: CASSLVGVGEGNTIYF. CDR3 DNA sequence: TGTGCCAGCAGTTTAGTCGGGGTCGGGGAGGGAAACACCATATATTTT.

In this sample, this clonotype turned up a few times. V and J are TRBV19 and TRBJ2-7; D not certain. The CDR3 loop spans 15 amino acids. V lost 4 bases and J 0 bases, leaving 13 bases between the germline ends. Germline CDR1 reads LNHDA; CDR2 reads SQIVND (reference sequence). DNA of the CDR3: TGTGCCAGTAGTACCCGAGGTATCCCCTCCTACGAGCAGTACTTC. This encodes CASSTRGIPSYEQYF.